A single sample is the source of the 16 T cell receptor beta chains below, sequenced in a study of CD8+ T cells in alopecia areata. Treatment: oral pan-JAK inhibitor, 5-10 mg twice daily. Extraction of RNA preceded its reverse transcription into cDNA, which served as the sequencing template. Generated by immunoSEQ multiplex PCR, the TCRdb table keeps only in-frame clones and is missing some. This sample has 150,000 to 200,000 clones, with under 80% found just once. The source was CD4+ T cells sorted from blood, collected around week 47, from a patient treated with tofacitinib. These receptors originate from a human donor with alopecia areata.

A remark on this clone: Additional DNA sequences in this sample encode the identical CDR3. The V gene is TRBV6-5, the J gene TRBJ1-2, with 7 bases that match TRBD1. CDR1 MNHEY and CDR2 SVGAGI come from the germline V gene. This CDR3 has 13 amino acids. Trimming took 5 bases from V and 6 from J; bases not matched to a gene: 6. In DNA, the CDR3 is TGTGCCAGCAGTGAACAGGGGAGTAATGGCTACACCTTC. Residues: CASSEQGSNGYTF.

The chain combines TRBV7-6 with TRBJ1-1; D uncertain. This CDR3 comprises 14 residues. Trimming took 0 bases from V and 1 from J, leaving 6 bases between them. Germline CDR1 and CDR2: SGHVS and FNYEAQ. As DNA, the CDR3 is TGTGCCAGCAGCTTAGCAGGGAAGAACACTGAAGCTTTCTTT. Its translation: CASSLAGKNTEAFF.

In its sample, this clone was seen a few times. The rearrangement links TRBV7-6 to TRBJ2-1; D is undetermined. Trimming stripped 1 base from V and 8 bases from J, with 9 bases between. The CDR3 is made up of 13 amino acids. CDR1 SGHVS and CDR2 FNYEAQ come from the germline V gene. CDR3 sequence: CASSLEAVHEQFF. In DNA, the CDR3 is TGTGCCAGCAGCTTAGAGGCGGTACATGAGCAGTTCTTC.

The chain recombines TRBV6-6 with TRBJ1-1; D is unclear. Trimming took off 6 bases at V and 8 bases at J, with 7 bases between the two ends. The CDR3 has 10 residues. Germline V gene data show CDR1 as MNHNY and CDR2 as SVGAGI (reference sequence). As DNA, the CDR3 is TGTGCCAGCAGACGGAAAGAAGCTTTCTTT. Translating gives CASRRKEAFF.

The V call is TRBV7-2, the J call TRBJ1-6, with no clear D. Germline CDR1 is SGHTA and CDR2 is FQGNSA. The V gene lost 1 base and the J gene lost 5 bases, with 9 bases spanning the gap. The CDR3 runs 15 residues. This CDR3 is CASSLDGTDNSPLHF. The CDR3 nucleotides read TGTGCCAGCAGCTTAGACGGAACGGATAATTCACCCCTCCACTTT.

This sequence joins TRBV25-1 and TRBJ1-1; 7 nucleotides agree with TRBD1. The length of the CDR3 is 14 residues. Germline CDR1 and CDR2: MGHDK and SYGVNS. Unmatched junction bases numbered 12, after V lost 8 bases and J lost 6 bases. CDR3: CASRKTGSWAEAFF. The CDR3 DNA is TGTGCCAGCCGAAAGACAGGGTCATGGGCTGAAGCTTTCTTT.

The chain joins TRBV7-9 to TRBJ1-1; D not certain. Trimming removed 1 base from V and 5 bases from J, with 14 bases in between. Germline CDR1 and CDR2: SEHNR and FQNEAQ (reference sequence). The CDR3 loop spans 15 amino acids. In nucleotides, the CDR3 is TGTGCCAGCAGCTTAGTGGGCGCGCGGGGAACTGAAGCTTTCTTT. Protein: CASSLVGARGTEAFF.

V gene TRBV29-1 combines with J gene TRBJ1-3, with a weak D call TRBD1 (5 bases). The CDR3 runs to 13 residues. From germline, CDR1 is SQVTM and CDR2 ANQGSEA. Trimming removed 4 bases from V and 0 bases from J, with 7 bases in between. The CDR3 region has the DNA TGCAGCGTTGCAGGGAACTCTGGAAACACCATATATTTT. This gives the protein CSVAGNSGNTIYF.

The gene calls are TRBV4-3 and TRBJ2-3; a weak D match, TRBD1 (5 bases). V lost 1 base and J lost 5, with 16 bases in between. Per the germline V gene, CDR1 is LGHNA and CDR2 is YSLEER. The length of the CDR3 is 16 residues. The CDR3 sequence: CASSQGTSYGGDTQYF. CDR3 in DNA: TGCGCCAGCAGCCAAGGGACATCCTACGGTGGAGATACGCAGTATTTT.

This chain uses TRBV30 with TRBJ1-2; 7 positions match TRBD1. Germline V gene sequence: CDR1 GTSNPN, CDR2 SVGIG (reference sequence). With 4 bases clipped from V and 6 bases from J, the junction kept 8 bases outside the gene matches. The CDR3 runs to 13 residues. The CDR3 DNA reads as TGTGCCTGGACTGGGACAGACCAACATGGCTACACCTTC. Translating it yields CAWTGTDQHGYTF.

The rearrangement joins TRBV29-1 to TRBJ1-1; perhaps TRBD1 as D (6 bases). This CDR3 has 14 residues. Germline V gene lookup returns CDR1 SQVTM and CDR2 ANQGSEA. With 7 bases removed from V and 1 base from J, the gap between germline ends came to 16 bases. DNA of the CDR3: TGCAGCGCCGCGTGGGCAGGGGCGAACACTGAAGCTTTCTTT. Translation: CSAAWAGANTEAFF.

This chain connects TRBV19 to TRBJ2-3, with a possible D match to TRBD2 (5 bases). The ends were cut back, 5 bases at V and 8 bases at J, with 23 bases in the middle. Germline V gene data show CDR1 as LNHDA and CDR2 as SQIVND (reference sequence). This CDR3 region has 16 residues. CDR3 in amino acids: CASSLQRRTGPSTQYF. The CDR3 region has the DNA TGTGCCAGTAGTCTGCAGAGAAGGACTGGGCCCTCTACGCAGTATTTT.

This clone has more than one count but fewer than ten. As DNA, the CDR3 is TGCAGCGTTGGCAGAGATACGCAGTATTTT. Its protein product is CSVGRDTQYF. V is TRBV29-1 and J is TRBJ2-3; the D is unclear. The germline CDR1 and CDR2 sequences are SQVTM and ANQGSEA. The CDR3 consists of 10 residues. Trimming removed 4 bases at V and 5 bases at J, with 4 bases between.

This rearrangement joins TRBV30 to TRBJ1-5, with a tentative D call TRBD1 (5 bases). With 2 bases removed from V and 4 bases from J, the gap between germline ends came to 15 bases. The CDR3 totals 15 residues. CDR1 and CDR2 (germline): GTSNPN, SVGIG (reference sequence). The CDR3 bases are TGTGCCTGGAGTTATGGTGGGACGGGGAATCAGCCCCAGCATTTT. Amino acids: CAWSYGGTGNQPQHF. The variable domain in full, completed from reference TRBV30 and TRBJ1-5, reads SQTIHQWPATLVQPVGSPLSLECTVEGTSNPNLYWYRQAAGRGLQLLFYSVGIGQISSEVPQNLSASRPQDRQFILSSKKLLLSDSGFYLCAWSYGGTGNQPQHFGDGTRLSIL.

The chain employs TRBV4-3 and TRBJ1-2, with D possibly TRBD1 on 6 matching bases. Trimming took off 5 bases at V and 7 bases at J, with 20 bases between the two ends. The germline gives CDR1 LGHNA, CDR2 YSLEER. The CDR3 consists of 15 residues. CDR3 amino acids: CASSTGTSWGSGYTF. Here the CDR3 DNA reads TGCGCCAGCAGCACAGGGACCTCCTGGGGATCTGGCTACACCTTC.

V usage is TRBV14 and J usage is TRBJ1-2, with a tentative D call TRBD1 (5 bases). This CDR3 has 17 amino acids. With 0 bases removed from V and 1 base from J, the gap between germline ends came to 15 bases. The germline gives CDR1 SGHDN, CDR2 FVKESK. This CDR3 is CASSQEVRASFNYGYTF. The CDR3, as DNA: TGTGCCAGCAGCCAAGAAGTCAGGGCCTCCTTTAACTATGGCTACACCTTC.